Each of the 19 T cell receptor beta chains below was sequenced from the same sample in a study of OX40 agonist ivuxolimab in advanced cancers. Repertoires were generated with immunoSEQ multiplex PCR, while TCRdb's copy carries only in-frame clones and drops some. Here the sample spans under 80,000 clones, 80% to 90% being singletons. Sequenced here: CD4+ or CD8+ T cells sorted from blood, sampled in a trial of the OX40 agonist ivuxolimab. The receptor set was obtained from an adult with an advanced solid tumor such as melanoma, head and neck, liver or kidney cancer.

The chain has TRBV6-5 and TRBJ1-5, with D possibly TRBD1 on 6 matching bases. CDR3 length equals 15 residues. Germline V gives CDR1 MNHEY, CDR2 SVGAGI. Deletions cut 0 bases from V and 4 bases from J, with 10 bases between. The CDR3 coding sequence is TGTGCCAGCAGTTACTCGACAGGAAAGAATCAGCCCCAGCATTTT. Translation: CASSYSTGKNQPQHF.

A few counts support this clone. V usage is TRBV6-6 and J usage is TRBJ1-2, with D possibly matching TRBD1 (5 bases). Germline lookup yields CDR1 MNHNY and CDR2 SVGAGI (reference sequence). The CDR3 covers 15 residues. V shed 6 bases and J shed 2 bases, with 16 bases lying between them. CDR3 DNA sequence: TGTGCCAGCAGACCGGACATCTTCCGGAACTATGGCTACACCTTC. Its translation: CASRPDIFRNYGYTF.

The chain recombines TRBV2 with TRBJ1-1, with D unresolved. V was pared by 5 bases and J by 0 bases, with 10 bases between. Germline values: CDR1 SNHLY, CDR2 FYNNEI. The CDR3 contains 14 residues. CDR3 DNA: TGTGCCAGCAGTTGGACCGCCATGAACACTGAAGCTTTCTTT. Protein: CASSWTAMNTEAFF. Filled out from reference TRBV2 and TRBJ1-1, the complete variable domain reads EPEVTQTPSHQVTQMGQEVILRCVPISNHLYFYWYRQILGQKVEFLVSFYNNEISEKSEIFDDQFSVERPDGSNFTLKIRSTKLEDSAMYFCASSWTAMNTEAFFGQGTRLTVV.

This clone was observed a few times. J is TRBJ1-5 and V is TRBV4-1; D gene ambiguous. Germline CDR1 and CDR2: MGHRA and YSYEKL. The CDR3 is made up of 13 amino acids. Between the trimmed V and J ends, which lost 4 bases and 7 bases, there was a span of 11 bases. This CDR3 reads CASSLEIGQPQHF. In DNA form, the CDR3 reads TGCGCCAGCAGCCTTGAGATAGGCCAGCCCCAGCATTTT.

The chain recombines TRBV30 with TRBJ1-1; 9 bases agree with TRBD1. CDR1 and CDR2 from the germline V gene are GTSNPN and SVGIG (reference sequence). Trimming cost V 0 bases and J 5 bases; bases outside gene matches: 22. The CDR3 is made up of 20 amino acids. The CDR3 here is CAWSVLSGLLIGDRATEAFF. For the CDR3, the DNA is TGTGCCTGGAGTGTACTTTCTGGCTTGCTGATTGGGGACAGGGCGACTGAAGCTTTCTTT.

The chain joins TRBV5-6 to TRBJ2-7; D is possibly TRBD2 (5 bases). The CDR3 runs 16 residues. Trimming pared 4 bases from V and 2 bases from J, leaving 19 bases between. Germline V gene data show CDR1 as SGHDT and CDR2 as YYEEEE. The CDR3 here is CASSHPRNRRPYEQYF. In DNA form, the CDR3 reads TGTGCCAGCAGCCACCCAAGGAACCGGAGGCCCTACGAGCAGTACTTC.

The rearrangement joins TRBV7-2 to TRBJ2-1; D is unclear. CDR3 length: 16 residues. Germline V lookup: CDR1 SGHTA, CDR2 FQGNSA. With 6 bases removed from V and 3 bases from J, the gap between germline ends came to 18 bases. CDR3 sequence: CASSFKGGSNYNEQFF. The DNA for the CDR3 is TGTGCCAGCAGTTTTAAGGGTGGATCGAACTACAATGAGCAGTTCTTC. The entire variable domain, with the rest obtained from reference TRBV7-2 and TRBJ2-1, is as follows: GAGVSQSPSNKVTEKGKDVELRCDPISGHTALYWYRQSLGQGLEFLIYFQGNSAPDKSGLPSDRFSAERTGGSVSTLTIQRTQQEDSAVYLCASSFKGGSNYNEQFFGPGTRLTVL.

V and J are TRBV29-1 and TRBJ2-5; D is unresolved. CDR1 and CDR2 (germline): SQVTM, ANQGSEA. The V gene lost 7 bases and the J gene lost 5 bases, with 11 bases spanning the gap. The CDR3 runs 11 residues. This CDR3 is CSGVELETQYF. DNA for the CDR3: TGCAGCGGCGTGGAATTGGAGACCCAGTACTTC.

This chain connects TRBV19 to TRBJ2-4, with TRBD1 matching over 7 bases. This CDR3 is 17 amino acids long. Germline-derived CDR1 and CDR2 are LNHDA and SQIVND (reference sequence). Losses at the gene ends were 4 bases for V and 0 bases for J; bases not matched to a gene: 9. The CDR3 protein is CASSKGQTALAKNIQYF. The DNA of the CDR3 is TGTGCCAGTAGTAAGGGACAGACCGCACTAGCCAAAAACATTCAGTACTTC.

V usage is TRBV27 and J usage is TRBJ1-2; D is perhaps TRBD1 (5 bases). Germline V gives CDR1 MNHEY, CDR2 SMNVEV (reference sequence). The CDR3 extends over 15 amino acids. Trimming removed 6 bases from V and 1 base from J, with 15 bases in between. The CDR3 nucleotides read TGTGCCAGCAGCCGTACAGGACCCCGTAACTATGGCTACACCTTC. Translating gives CASSRTGPRNYGYTF.

The chain employs TRBV19 and TRBJ1-5; D is unclear. Per germline, CDR1 LNHDA and CDR2 SQIVND (reference sequence). The CDR3 runs 15 residues. V was trimmed by 6 bases and J by 6 bases, leaving 18 bases between them. CDR3: CASSTIYGSGQPQHF. The DNA of the CDR3 is TGTGCCAGTAGCACTATATATGGTTCGGGTCAGCCCCAGCATTTT. The full variable domain, completed using reference TRBV19 and TRBJ1-5, is DGGITQSPKYLFRKEGQNVTLSCEQNLNHDAMYWYRQDPGQGLRLIYYSQIVNDFQKGDIAEGYSVSREKKESFPLTVTSAQKNPTAFYLCASSTIYGSGQPQHFGDGTRLSIL.

This clone was seen just once. The V gene is TRBV5-5, the J gene TRBJ2-7; a weak D match, TRBD2 (6 bases). CDR1 is SGHKS and CDR2 is YYEKEE in the germline V gene (reference sequence). The V end was cut by 6 bases, the J end by 5 bases, with 18 bases between. The CDR3 runs 14 residues. CDR3 in DNA: TGTGCCAGCACCTCCGGACCCCTAGCGCACGAGCAGTACTTC. Translated: CASTSGPLAHEQYF.

This chain links TRBV6-5 with TRBJ1-1; 7 nucleotides line up with TRBD1. V gave up 5 bases and J gave up 3 bases; unmatched junction bases: 0. Germline V gene lookup returns CDR1 MNHEY and CDR2 SVGAGI. The CDR3 covers 12 residues. The CDR3 DNA is TGTGCCAGCAGTCAGGGGGACACTGAAGCTTTCTTT. This encodes CASSQGDTEAFF.

This clone was picked up a small number of times. The rearrangement joins TRBV6-4 to TRBJ2-2; no clear D. Germline CDR1 and CDR2: MRHNA and SNTAGT. V was cut by 6 bases and J by 0 bases, with 8 bases left in between. CDR3 length: 14 residues. In DNA, the CDR3 is TGTGCCAGCAGAGAGGTGGCGAACACCGGGGAGCTGTTTTTT. Its translation: CASREVANTGELFF.

The V gene is TRBV6-5, the J gene TRBJ2-7; the D is unclear. The CDR3 length is 11 residues. The ends were cut back, 3 bases at V and 5 bases at J, with 5 bases in the middle. Germline CDR1 is MNHEY and CDR2 is SVGAGI. The CDR3 loop reads CASSYRNEQYF. The CDR3 bases are TGTGCCAGCAGTTATAGGAACGAGCAGTACTTC.

The genes are TRBV11-2 and TRBJ2-7; D might be TRBD1 (6 bases). Germline assignment: CDR1 SGHAT and CDR2 FQNNGV. The V end was cut by 4 bases, the J end by 7 bases, with 11 bases between. The CDR3 is 12 amino acids. The CDR3 is CASSSTGREQYF. For the CDR3, the DNA is TGTGCCAGCAGCTCCACAGGGCGAGAGCAGTACTTC.

The J gene is TRBJ2-3, the V gene TRBV14; perhaps TRBD1 as D (6 bases). Trimming pared 4 bases from V and 4 bases from J, leaving 15 bases between. This CDR3 is 15 amino acids long. Germline V lookup: CDR1 SGHDN, CDR2 FVKESK. CDR3 in amino acids: CASSPKTGFADTQYF. The CDR3 nucleotides read TGTGCCAGCAGCCCCAAGACAGGTTTTGCAGATACGCAGTATTTT.

The rearrangement joins TRBV5-1 to TRBJ2-3; D is ambiguous. V was trimmed by 3 bases and J by 4 bases, leaving 6 bases between them. Germline V CDR1 and CDR2: SGHRS, YFSETQ. This CDR3 region has 12 residues. CDR3 sequence reads: CASSSLSDTQYF. In DNA, the CDR3 is TGCGCCAGCAGCTCACTCTCAGATACGCAGTATTTT. Full variable domain (rest looked up from reference TRBV5-1 and TRBJ2-3): KAGVTQTPRYLIKTRGQQVTLSCSPISGHRSVSWYQQTPGQGLQFLFEYFSETQRNKGNFPGRFSGRQFSNSRSEMNVSTLELGDSALYLCASSSLSDTQYFGPGTRLTVL.

The rearrangement uses TRBV7-8 and TRBJ1-5, with D perhaps matching TRBD1 (6 bases). Trimming pared 2 bases from V and 3 bases from J, leaving 11 bases between. The germline gives CDR1 SGHVS, CDR2 FQNEAQ. This CDR3 region has 15 residues. In DNA form, the CDR3 reads TGTGCCAGCAGCTTAAGCAGGGGTGACAATCAGCCCCAGCATTTT. Translation: CASSLSRGDNQPQHF.